This TCR beta chain was recorded in a study of cytomegalovirus exposure and HLA in healthy donors listed by TCRdb under 2017. As for the study more broadly: An earlier analysis of several hundred of the donors reported 276 Gb of sequence data and 95 million to 140 million unique TCR beta sequences obtained from approximately 180 million T cells. Of the roughly 390 genotyped donors, approximately 82% fell in the genetic ancestry cluster associated with self-reported Caucasian donors. Alongside the repertoire data, information on donor age, sex, ethnicity and CMV serostatus was compiled. Roughly 300 gigabases of sequencing data and around 85 million unique TCR sequences made up an early release that covered under 750 HLA-typed donors. All discovery cohort repertoires had been generated on a single sequencing platform. Using immunosequencing, the study profiled T cell repertoires from 500 to 800 subjects and related those repertoires to cytomegalovirus serostatus. An earlier analysis of 587 of the donors used high-throughput TCR beta sequencing to judge whether each TCR beta V gene segment behaved as functional or pseudogenic. The aim of the study was to test whether cataloging public T cell receptors could identify signatures of past pathogen exposure. Genome-wide SNP genotypes for about 55% of the 666 donors were used in a later genetic analysis, which treated that subset as a discovery cohort. To predict cytomegalovirus infection status, the study combined high-throughput TCR immunosequencing, statistical association of individual TCRs with disease status, and machine learning. The later analysis used no new phenotypic data to find candidate immune exposures, relying instead on TCR beta sequences and their occurrence across donors. HLA typing included class I and class II loci at four-digit resolution. The number of typed donors differed by locus: 629-630 for A, B, C, DRB1 and DQB1; about 520 for DQA1; around 580 for DPA1; and roughly 470 for DPB1. To study patterns of TCR occurrence, a later analysis re-analyzed previously published TCR beta repertoires from 650 to 750 donors and added high-resolution HLA genotyping. About five DR-DQ haplotypes were handled as single units for association and clustering because linkage in the cohort was strong. Among some 400 genotyped donors of the cohort, an average of around 220,000 unique TCR beta nucleotide sequences was sequenced per donor, of which about 18% were non-productive. Along with the roughly 670-subject first cohort, a separate validation cohort of around 120 different subjects was used. Broader findings and caveats from the paper: When HLA alleles, especially DR and DQ, strongly co-occurred, TCR associations were difficult to assign to individual alleles. Presence/absence analyses assumed roughly uniform sequencing depth across donors, an assumption that may not hold. According to a later analysis, most CMV-associated TCR beta chains appeared to be HLA-restricted, and the HLA associations seemed to be driven largely by CMV exposure. Specific HLA alleles were associated with 16,951 TCR beta sequences at a false discovery rate of 0.05 in a later analysis. Broadly in line with IMGT annotations, most TCR beta V segments showed up in productive rearrangements about 87% or about 30% of the time in an earlier analysis of 587 of the donors. Because some donors lacked HLA typing at each locus, the association tests relied only on the typed subset. A cluster of highly shared sequence variants was judged likely to be a technical artifact of the sequencing pipeline. A further reported finding was that TCR beta sequences accurately predicted the HLA-A and HLA-B alleles for most subjects in the first cohort. Most TCR sequences were observed very rarely across donors, whereas some public TCRs were present in many individuals. In a later analysis, TCR association rates were found to vary across HLA loci, with the most associated TCRs seen for DRB1 alleles and the fewest for HLA-C alleles. In a later analysis, HLA-associated TCR beta chains showed more clonal expansion and lower generation probabilities than non-associated chains that were equally common. The cohort was sequenced for TCR beta chains only, and without alpha or paired-chain data the features that could be detected were limited. The classifier was reported to diagnose cytomegalovirus status with high specificity and sensitivity in both the original and validation cohorts. The study listed 150 to 200 TCR beta chains as associated with cytomegalovirus. A few of the identified cytomegalovirus-associated TCR beta chains were confirmed in vitro to be specific for cytomegalovirus antigens. Some IMGT-functional V segments, including TRBV6-2 and TRBV6-3, could not be told apart with the 87-base-pair reads, so those segments were excluded. A later analysis reported that several top co-occurrence clusters appeared linked to parvovirus B19, influenza, CMV and Epstein-Barr virus. The authors suggested that the approach could potentially be generalized to other disease states and immunological phenotypes. Correlated functional status among segregating V segments might be attributable to linkage disequilibrium, but an unknown experimental factor could not be ruled out. CMV serostatus was the only immune exposure information available for the cohort. According to a later genetic analysis, donors in an Asian-associated ancestry cluster had fewer N-insertions in productive TCRs than the approximately 700-donor mean. In a later genetic analysis, a missense DCLRE1C variant was associated with V-gene and J-gene trimming of TCR beta chains, and the association was replicated in an independent cohort. Because counts were too low, roughly 16 rarely observed V segments, including chromosome 9 orphons, were left out of the earlier analysis of approximately 500 of the donors.

In the germline V gene, CDR1 corresponds to SGHRS and CDR2 to YFSETQ. V is cut by 0 bases and J by 4 bases, and the space between the germline ends is 6 bases. Inclusive of the bounding cysteine and phenylalanine, the CDR3 is 13 residues long. Here the CDR3 DNA is all that survives: 39 bases in frame from base 1. The method behind the library was the immunoSEQ multiplex PCR assay. The multiplex PCR relied on a mix of 60 forward primers for TCR Vbeta segments and 13 reverse primers for TCR Jbeta segments. The CDR3 region of rearranged TCR beta genes was amplified from genomic DNA with a multiplex PCR assay. The amplified TCR beta libraries were sequenced on the Illumina HiSeq System as 87-base-pair reads. On the authors' methods: In a later analysis, approximately 74 million unique TCR beta chains were counted across the 500 to 850 repertoires, and approximately 9.9 million of these chains were shared by at least two donors. Raw reads were error-corrected and collapsed into unique sequences by a nearest-neighbor algorithm in which closely related sequences were merged to remove PCR and sequencing errors. To assign V, D and J gene segments, CDR3 sequences were aligned to IMGT reference sequences. For a sequence to be retained, at least a six-nucleotide match to both a V gene segment and a J gene segment was required. Rearrangements were called productive when the CDR3 lacked stop codons and stayed in frame with V and J; all others were non-productive. Following IMGT convention, CDR3 was defined as the stretch from the second conserved V-encoded cysteine up to the conserved J-encoded phenylalanine. Sequences without an unambiguous match to a single V gene segment were excluded from the earlier analysis of about 640 of the donors. An earlier analysis of 500 to 600 of the donors classified V segments as functional when productive rearrangements were above 56.7% and as segregating when the standard deviation between donors was above 5%. A statistical classification framework was developed to diagnose cytomegalovirus status using the catalog of TCR beta chain sequences. In a later analysis, TCR nucleotide sequences were compared against IMGT/GENE-DB human TR gene sequences so that V and J genes could be assigned. The TCRdist pipeline was used in a later analysis to assign CDR3 sequences and most-parsimonious VDJ recombination scenarios. In a later analysis, every TCR beta chain was defined by the combination of its CDR3 amino acid sequence and its V-gene family, and reads without a unique V-gene family were dropped. In a later analysis, around 650 highly shared, low-generation-probability nucleotide sequences were removed to address suspected cross-contamination and a sequencing artifact. A later analysis calculated a clonal expansion index for each public chain from normalized within-repertoire ranks of inferred template counts. Generation probabilities in a later analysis came from a VDJ recombination model fitted to out-of-frame rearrangements, and those results were checked against IGoR. In a later analysis, hypergeometric tests were used to score TCR-TCR, TCR-HLA and TCR-CMV co-occurrence, with a repertoire-size bias correction applied to TCR pairs. A later analysis estimated false discovery rates by permuting HLA or CMV assignments 20 times. In a later analysis, co-occurring TCRs were grouped using DBSCAN, with TCRdist sequence similarity added in when clustering inside HLA-allele-positive subsets. Co-occurrence clustering excluded repertoires with fewer than 30,000 or more than 120,000 public chains, plus five with anomalous nucleotide sharing. As stored in TCRdb, this immuneACCESS dataset retains in-frame rearrangements with V and J assigned. A fraction of the clones does not appear; measured against another copy, unresolved V genes explain less than half of the discrepancy, and the remainder lacks a known reason. The DNA was the basis for D and trimming; V, J and clone size are from that table. Within this sample are 200,000 to 250,000 clones, with 60% to 80% of them counted one time only. The ten largest clonotypes hold about 3.8% of the sample.

The cohort was made up of approximately 670 healthy bone marrow donors. Cohort members were all nominally healthy when sampled, although unrecorded immune exposures were likely present. The donor tested CMV seronegative, placing the donor among the 350 to 400 seronegative members of the cohort. A peripheral blood sample was collected from each donor, and TCR beta sequencing was performed on peripheral blood mononuclear cells. Genomic DNA extraction from the blood cell samples was performed with the Qiagen DNeasy Blood Extraction Kit. Concerning this clone itself: The clone's antigen remains unknown. Base qualities are not provided; no much larger clone lies one nucleotide away.

This receptor was identified in a male donor in good health and CMV-seronegative. The chain is encoded by TRBV5-1 joined to TRBJ2-3; there is no confident call for the D gene. The sample comprised PBMCs. The DNA reads TGCGCCAGCAGCTTGGGCCAGGCAGATACGCAGTATTTT. Translated, it gives CASSLGQADTQYF.